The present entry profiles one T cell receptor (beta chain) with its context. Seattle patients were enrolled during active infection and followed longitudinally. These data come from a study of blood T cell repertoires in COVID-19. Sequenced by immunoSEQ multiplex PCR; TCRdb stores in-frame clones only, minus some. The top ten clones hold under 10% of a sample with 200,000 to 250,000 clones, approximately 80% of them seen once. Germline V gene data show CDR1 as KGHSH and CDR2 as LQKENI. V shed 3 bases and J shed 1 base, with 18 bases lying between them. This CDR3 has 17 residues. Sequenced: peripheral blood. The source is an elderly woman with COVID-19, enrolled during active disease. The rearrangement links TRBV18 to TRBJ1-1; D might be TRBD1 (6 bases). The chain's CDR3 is CASSPGGGAEGNTEAFF. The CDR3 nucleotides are TGTGCCAGCTCACCCGGGGGGGGCGCGGAGGGGAACACTGAAGCTTTCTTT.